These T cell receptor beta chains were read from a single sample in a study of beta chain features in type 1 diabetes. Generated by immunoSEQ multiplex PCR, the TCRdb table keeps only in-frame clones and is missing some. The table shows around 650,000 clones, with around an eighth occurring only once. Sample: naive CD4+ T cells from blood. The receptors were sampled from a man aged 30 to 45 with type 1 diabetes. The CDR3 runs from the conserved cysteine through the conserved F or W. Fields, in order: V gene, J gene, clone size, D gene, CDR3 DNA, CDR3 protein. A D gene is named only where the DNA matches it firmly. Only some rows state a clone size, as once, few, many or a class for expanded clones.

TRBV20-1,TRBJ2-7,few,-,TGCAGTATTAAAGGGTTCGACGAGCAGTACTTC,CSIKGFDEQYF
TRBV29-1,TRBJ2-2,-,-,TGCAGCGTGGCACGGGGGGCTGGCGGGGAGCTGTTTTTT,CSVARGAGGELFF
TRBV4-2,TRBJ2-5,-,TRBD1,TGTGCCAGCAGCCAGGGGACAGGGCGAGAGACCCAGTACTTC,CASSQGTGRETQYF
TRBV7-3,TRBJ2-4,-,-,TGTGCCAGCAGCTTAACAGGGGAGAACATTCAGTACTTC,CASSLTGENIQYF
TRBV29-1,TRBJ2-7,few,TRBD1,TGCAGCGCACTGCGAGGACAGGGGACCTCCGAGCAGTACTTC,CSALRGQGTSEQYF
TRBV5-1,TRBJ2-3,few,TRBD2,TGCGCCAGCAGCTTGCGGGGGGGCCGTGGCACAGATACGCAGTATTTT,CASSLRGGRGTDTQYF
TRBV28,TRBJ1-5,-,-,TGTGCCAGCAGTTTGGTGCCCAATCAGCCCCAGCATTTT,CASSLVPNQPQHF
TRBV25-1,TRBJ2-5,-,TRBD2,TGTGCCAGCAGTCTAGGGACTAGCGGGGGAACCCCAGAGACCCAGTACTTC,CASSLGTSGGTPETQYF
TRBV5-1,TRBJ2-6,-,TRBD1,TGCGCCAGCAGCCTAGGACAGGAAGGGGCCAACGTCCTGACTTTC,CASSLGQEGANVLTF
TRBV5-1,TRBJ2-5,-,-,TGCGCCAGCAGCTTGGGATATGAGACCCAGTACTTC,CASSLGYETQYF
TRBV4-3,TRBJ1-1,-,-,TGCGCCAGCAGCCAAGGTCTCGGGTTGGACACTGAAGCTTTCTTT,CASSQGLGLDTEAFF
TRBV19,TRBJ1-1,-,-,TGTGCCAGTAGTATAAGCCAGGGGCGTACTGAAGCTTTCTTT,CASSISQGRTEAFF
TRBV5-1,TRBJ2-7,-,-,TGCGCCAGCAGCTTGGGTGGCTACGAGCAGTACTTC,CASSLGGYEQYF
TRBV4-2,TRBJ1-3,-,-,TGTGCCAGCAGCCAAGTTGGGGGCTCTGGAAACACCATATATTTT,CASSQVGGSGNTIYF
TRBV5-1,TRBJ2-3,few,-,TGCGCCAGCAGCTCCGGACGGTCTGAGGATACGCAGTATTTT,CASSSGRSEDTQYF
TRBV29-1,TRBJ1-1,-,TRBD1,TGCAGCGTGGCCACGACAGGGGGCGTACGGGCTGAAGCTTTCTTT,CSVATTGGVRAEAFF
TRBV27,TRBJ2-3,-,-,TGTGCCAGCAGTCCCTTCTTTGTCGGAACCAGCACAGATACGCAGTATTTT,CASSPFFVGTSTDTQYF
TRBV7-2,TRBJ2-7,-,-,TGTGCCAGCAGCTTAGTCACTTCCTCGGGAAGGGAGCAGTACTTC,CASSLVTSSGREQYF
TRBV29-1,TRBJ2-7,few,-,TGCAGCGTTTCGATGCAGGGCTCCTACGAGCAGTACTTC,CSVSMQGSYEQYF
TRBV2,TRBJ2-3,-,-,TGTGCCAGCCGGGCGGATCAAACAGGGGATACGCAGTATTTT,CASRADQTGDTQYF
TRBV29-1,TRBJ1-2,few,TRBD1,TGCAGCGTTGGGGACAGGGCCCTCTATGGCTACACCTTC,CSVGDRALYGYTF
TRBV6-6,TRBJ2-6,few,-,TGTGCCAGCGATACCCAACACCGGGCCAACGTCCTGACTTTC,CASDTQHRANVLTF
TRBV27,TRBJ2-7,few,-,TGTGCCAGCAGTTTATCAACAGGAGCCCTGTCCTACGAGCAGTACTTC,CASSLSTGALSYEQYF
TRBV19,TRBJ1-3,few,TRBD1,TGTGCCACCGCAACCGCAGGGGGCCCTGGAAACACCATATATTTT,CATATAGGPGNTIYF
TRBV5-1,TRBJ2-1,few,-,TGCGCCAGCAGCTTGGTGCGGAGCTCCTACAATGAGCAGTTCTTC,CASSLVRSSYNEQFF
TRBV25-1,TRBJ1-2,few,TRBD1,TGTGCCAGCAGTGAATTGGGAAGGGAGACAGGGATGTATGGCTACACCTTC,CASSELGRETGMYGYTF
TRBV7-9,TRBJ1-6,-,-,TGTGCCAGCAGCTTAGACAGGCCCAATAATTCACCCCTCCACTTT,CASSLDRPNNSPLHF
TRBV5-1,TRBJ2-7,once,-,TGCGCCAGCAGCTTGGACAGTAGCTCCTACGAGCAGTACTTC,CASSLDSSSYEQYF
TRBV9,TRBJ2-3,few,-,TGTGCCAGCAGCGTAGCTGGGGTACCGGGCCTAGGGGCAGATACGCAGTATTTT,CASSVAGVPGLGADTQYF
TRBV19,TRBJ2-3,few,-,TGTGCCAGTACCGTACAGGGTAGCACAGATACGCAGTATTTT,CASTVQGSTDTQYF
TRBV15,TRBJ2-5,-,TRBD1,TGTGCCACCAGCAGCGAGACAGGGGGCGGGGAGACCCAGTACTTC,CATSSETGGGETQYF
TRBV5-1,TRBJ2-7,few,TRBD2,TGCGCCAGCAGCGGAAGTTCCCGGGAGGGATACGAGCAGTACTTC,CASSGSSREGYEQYF
TRBV29-1,TRBJ1-1,-,-,TGCAGCGTCCGGGTTCGGGGCCCTGGTACTGAAGCTTTCTTT,CSVRVRGPGTEAFF
TRBV9,TRBJ1-2,once,-,TGTGCCAGCAGCCTCTTTGGGGATAACTATGGCTACACCTTC,CASSLFGDNYGYTF
TRBV29-1,TRBJ1-2,-,-,TGCAGCGTAGGAGGTTTGGGGGAAGGTGGCTACACCTTC,CSVGGLGEGGYTF
TRBV25-1,TRBJ2-5,-,TRBD1,TGTGCCAGCAGTGGTCGGACAGGGGTACAAGAGACCCAGTACTTC,CASSGRTGVQETQYF
TRBV9,TRBJ1-3,-,TRBD1,TGTGCCAGCAGCACAAGGACAGGGGCAAGTGGAAACACCATATATTTT,CASSTRTGASGNTIYF
TRBV7-2,TRBJ1-2,-,-,TGTGCCAGCAGCTTTACCAGGGGCCACTATGGCTACACCTTC,CASSFTRGHYGYTF
TRBV27,TRBJ1-6,few,TRBD1,TGTGCCAGCAGTTTGGGGCAGGGGGGCACCTATAATTCACCCCTCCACTTT,CASSLGQGGTYNSPLHF
TRBV5-1,TRBJ2-5,few,-,TGCGCCAGCAGCTTGAATCCAGCGGAGGGAGAGACCCAGTACTTC,CASSLNPAEGETQYF
TRBV5-4,TRBJ1-4,few,-,TGTGCCAGCAGCTTCCAGAATGAAAAACTGTTTTTT,CASSFQNEKLFF
TRBV9,TRBJ2-6,-,-,TGTGCCAGCAGCGCCGACTTGGCTGGGGCCAACGTCCTGACTTTC,CASSADLAGANVLTF
TRBV7-2,TRBJ1-1,-,TRBD1,TGTGCCAGCAGTCGCGGACAGGGGGCTCAGAACACTGAAGCTTTCTTT,CASSRGQGAQNTEAFF
TRBV7-9,TRBJ2-5,few,-,TGTGCCAGCAGCTTAGGACAAGAGACCCAGTACTTC,CASSLGQETQYF
TRBV7-2,TRBJ1-3,-,-,TGTGCCAGCAGCCGCACGCAAGGGACTGGAAACACCATATATTTT,CASSRTQGTGNTIYF
TRBV5-1,TRBJ1-6,few,TRBD1,TGCGCCAGCAGCTTGGATTCCGGGACAGGGAATTCACCCCTCCACTTT,CASSLDSGTGNSPLHF
TRBV29-1,TRBJ2-1,-,TRBD2,TGCAGCGTGGGGACTAGCGGGAATGAGCAGTTCTTC,CSVGTSGNEQFF
TRBV28,TRBJ2-3,-,TRBD1,TGTGCCAGCAGTCGCGGGACAGGGGGCCAGGGGGATACGCAGTATTTT,CASSRGTGGQGDTQYF
TRBV30,TRBJ1-4,few,-,TGTGCCTGCAACTCGGGAAAACTGTTTTTT,CACNSGKLFF
TRBV4-1,TRBJ1-5,few,-,TGCGCCAGCAGCCTGGGGGATAGCAATCAGCCCCAGCATTTT,CASSLGDSNQPQHF